The clone carrying this TCR beta chain was observed a handful of times. Clones were sequenced by immunoSEQ multiplex PCR, and TCRdb holds only the in-frame ones, with some missing. The data contain some 24,000 clones, about 86% of them singletons. These data originate in a study of ipilimumab plus nivolumab after autologous stem cell transplantation. Study background: Typical patient got roughly five ipilimumab doses and about eight nivolumab doses (median).

This receptor was identified in a male donor with diffuse large B-cell lymphoma. Sequences were derived from PBMCs, sampled in a trial of ipilimumab plus nivolumab as post-transplant consolidation.

The CDR3 nucleotides are TGTGCCAGTAGTATTTTGGCTAGCAATCAGCCCCAGCATTTT. Amino acids: CASSILASNQPQHF. The chain carries TRBV19 and TRBJ1-5; D remains ambiguous. From germline, CDR1 is LNHDA and CDR2 SQIVND (reference sequence). The germline V and J ends were trimmed by 3 bases and 0 bases, with 6 bases remaining between them. The CDR3 extends over 14 amino acids. The full variable domain, completed using reference TRBV19 and TRBJ1-5, is DGGITQSPKYLFRKEGQNVTLSCEQNLNHDAMYWYRQDPGQGLRLIYYSQIVNDFQKGDIAEGYSVSREKKESFPLTVTSAQKNPTAFYLCASSILASNQPQHFGDGTRLSIL.